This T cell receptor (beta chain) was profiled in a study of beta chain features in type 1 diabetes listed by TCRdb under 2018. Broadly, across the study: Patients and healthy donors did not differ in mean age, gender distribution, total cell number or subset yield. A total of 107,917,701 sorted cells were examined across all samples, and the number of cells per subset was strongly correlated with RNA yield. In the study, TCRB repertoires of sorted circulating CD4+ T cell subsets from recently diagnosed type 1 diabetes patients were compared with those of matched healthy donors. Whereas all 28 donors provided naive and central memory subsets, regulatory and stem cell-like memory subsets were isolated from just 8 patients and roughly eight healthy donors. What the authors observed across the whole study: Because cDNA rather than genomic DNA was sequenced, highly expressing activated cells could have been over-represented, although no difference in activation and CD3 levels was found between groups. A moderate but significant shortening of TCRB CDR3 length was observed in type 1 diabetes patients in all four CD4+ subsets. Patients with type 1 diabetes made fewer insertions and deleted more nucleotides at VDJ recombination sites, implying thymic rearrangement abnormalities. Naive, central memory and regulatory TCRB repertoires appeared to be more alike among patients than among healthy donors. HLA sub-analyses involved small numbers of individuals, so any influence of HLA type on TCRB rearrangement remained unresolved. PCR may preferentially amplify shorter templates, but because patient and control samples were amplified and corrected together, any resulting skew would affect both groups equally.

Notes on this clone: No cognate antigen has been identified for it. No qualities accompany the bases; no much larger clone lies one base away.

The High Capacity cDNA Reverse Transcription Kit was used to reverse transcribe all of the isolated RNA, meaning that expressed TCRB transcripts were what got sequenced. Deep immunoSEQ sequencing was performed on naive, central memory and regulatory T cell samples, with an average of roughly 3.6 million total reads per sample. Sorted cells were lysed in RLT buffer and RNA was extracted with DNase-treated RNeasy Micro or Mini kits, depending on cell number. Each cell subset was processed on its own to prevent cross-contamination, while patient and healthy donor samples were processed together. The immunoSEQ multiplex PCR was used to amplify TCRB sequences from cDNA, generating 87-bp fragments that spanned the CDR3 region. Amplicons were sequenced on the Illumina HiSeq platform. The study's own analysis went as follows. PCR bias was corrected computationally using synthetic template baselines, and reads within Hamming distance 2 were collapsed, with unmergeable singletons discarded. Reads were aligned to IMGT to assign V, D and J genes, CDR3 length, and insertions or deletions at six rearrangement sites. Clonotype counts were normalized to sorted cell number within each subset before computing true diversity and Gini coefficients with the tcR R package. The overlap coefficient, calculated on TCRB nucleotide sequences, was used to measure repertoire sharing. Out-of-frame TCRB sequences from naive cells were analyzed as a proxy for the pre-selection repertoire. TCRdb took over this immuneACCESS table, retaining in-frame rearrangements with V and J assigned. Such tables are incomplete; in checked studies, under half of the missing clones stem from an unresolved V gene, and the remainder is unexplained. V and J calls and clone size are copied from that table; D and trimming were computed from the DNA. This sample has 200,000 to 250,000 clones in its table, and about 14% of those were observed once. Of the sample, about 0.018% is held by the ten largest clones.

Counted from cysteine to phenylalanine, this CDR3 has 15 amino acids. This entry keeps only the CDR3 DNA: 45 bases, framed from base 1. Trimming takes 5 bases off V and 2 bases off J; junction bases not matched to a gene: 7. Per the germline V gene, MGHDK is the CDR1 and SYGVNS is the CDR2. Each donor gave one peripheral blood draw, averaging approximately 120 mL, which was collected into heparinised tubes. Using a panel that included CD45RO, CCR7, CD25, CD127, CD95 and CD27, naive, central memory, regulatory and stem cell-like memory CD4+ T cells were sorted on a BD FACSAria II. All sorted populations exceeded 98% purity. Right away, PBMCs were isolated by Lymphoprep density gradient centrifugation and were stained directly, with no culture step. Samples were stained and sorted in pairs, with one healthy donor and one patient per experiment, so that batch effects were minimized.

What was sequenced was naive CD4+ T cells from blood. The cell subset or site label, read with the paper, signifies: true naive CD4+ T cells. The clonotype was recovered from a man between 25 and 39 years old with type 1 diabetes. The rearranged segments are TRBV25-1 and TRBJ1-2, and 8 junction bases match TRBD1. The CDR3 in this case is CASSSQGAKNYGYTF. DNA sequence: TGTGCCAGCAGTTCCCAGGGGGCGAAGAACTATGGCTACACCTTC.